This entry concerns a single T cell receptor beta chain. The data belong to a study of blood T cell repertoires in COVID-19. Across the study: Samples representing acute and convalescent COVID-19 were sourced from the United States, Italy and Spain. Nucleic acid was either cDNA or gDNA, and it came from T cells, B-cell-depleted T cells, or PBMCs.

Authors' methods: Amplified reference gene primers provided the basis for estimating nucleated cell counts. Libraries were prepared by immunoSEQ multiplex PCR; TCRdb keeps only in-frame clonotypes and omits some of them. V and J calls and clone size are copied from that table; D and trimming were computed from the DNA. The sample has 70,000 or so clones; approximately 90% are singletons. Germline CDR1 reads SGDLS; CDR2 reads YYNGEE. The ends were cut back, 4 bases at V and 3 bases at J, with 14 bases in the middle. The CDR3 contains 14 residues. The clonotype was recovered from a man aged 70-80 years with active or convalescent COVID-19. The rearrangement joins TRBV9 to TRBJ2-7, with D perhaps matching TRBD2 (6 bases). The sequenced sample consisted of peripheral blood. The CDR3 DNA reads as TGTGCCAGCAGCCCTTCGACCGGGAGCTACGAGCAGTACTTC. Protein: CASSPSTGSYEQYF.